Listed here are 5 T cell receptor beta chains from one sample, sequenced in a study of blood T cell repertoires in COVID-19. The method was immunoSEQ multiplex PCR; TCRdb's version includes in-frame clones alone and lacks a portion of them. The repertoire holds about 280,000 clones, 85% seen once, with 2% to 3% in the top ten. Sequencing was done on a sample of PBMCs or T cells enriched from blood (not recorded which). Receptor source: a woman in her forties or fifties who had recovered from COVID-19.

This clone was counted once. The CDR3 loop is CASSPDSYSLYEQYF. DNA of the CDR3: TGTGCCAGCTCACCAGACAGCTATAGCCTCTACGAGCAGTACTTC. The J gene is TRBJ2-7, the V gene TRBV18; D might be TRBD1 (5 bases). Germline V CDR1 and CDR2: KGHSH, LQKENI. Deletions cut 2 bases from V and 3 bases from J, with 14 bases between. The CDR3 covers 15 residues.

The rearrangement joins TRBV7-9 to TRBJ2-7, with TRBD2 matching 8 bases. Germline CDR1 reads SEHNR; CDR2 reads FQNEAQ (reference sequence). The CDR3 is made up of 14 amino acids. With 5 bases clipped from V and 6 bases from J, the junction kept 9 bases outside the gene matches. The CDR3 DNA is TGTGCCAGCAGCACCCCGGGACTAGGGGGCGAGCAGTACTTC. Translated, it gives CASSTPGLGGEQYF. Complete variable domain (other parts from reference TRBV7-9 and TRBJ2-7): DTGVSQNPRHKITKRGQNVTFRCDPISEHNRLYWYRQTLGQGPEFLTYFQNEAQLEKSRLLSDRFSAERPKGSFSTLEIQRTEQGDSAMYLCASSTPGLGGEQYFGPGTRLTVT.

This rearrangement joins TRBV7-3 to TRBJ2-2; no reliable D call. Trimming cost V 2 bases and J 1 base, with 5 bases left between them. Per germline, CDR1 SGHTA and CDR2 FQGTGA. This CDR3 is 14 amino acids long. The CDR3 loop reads CASSLARNTGELFF. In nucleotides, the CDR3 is TGTGCCAGCAGCTTAGCCAGGAACACCGGGGAGCTGTTTTTT.

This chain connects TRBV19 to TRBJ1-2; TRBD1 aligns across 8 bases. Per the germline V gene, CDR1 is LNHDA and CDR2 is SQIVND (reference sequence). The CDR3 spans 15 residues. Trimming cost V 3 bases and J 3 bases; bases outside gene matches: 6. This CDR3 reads CASSIRTGKDYGYTF. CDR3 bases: TGTGCCAGTAGTATCCGGACAGGGAAGGACTATGGCTACACCTTC.

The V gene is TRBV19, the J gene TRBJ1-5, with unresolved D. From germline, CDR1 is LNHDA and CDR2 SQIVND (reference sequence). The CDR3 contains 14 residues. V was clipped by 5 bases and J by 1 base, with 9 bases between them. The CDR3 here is CASSSRRSNQPQHF. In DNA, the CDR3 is TGTGCCAGTAGTTCGCGGCGGAGCAATCAGCCCCAGCATTTT. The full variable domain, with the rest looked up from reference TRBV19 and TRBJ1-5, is DGGITQSPKYLFRKEGQNVTLSCEQNLNHDAMYWYRQDPGQGLRLIYYSQIVNDFQKGDIAEGYSVSREKKESFPLTVTSAQKNPTAFYLCASSSRRSNQPQHFGDGTRLSIL.